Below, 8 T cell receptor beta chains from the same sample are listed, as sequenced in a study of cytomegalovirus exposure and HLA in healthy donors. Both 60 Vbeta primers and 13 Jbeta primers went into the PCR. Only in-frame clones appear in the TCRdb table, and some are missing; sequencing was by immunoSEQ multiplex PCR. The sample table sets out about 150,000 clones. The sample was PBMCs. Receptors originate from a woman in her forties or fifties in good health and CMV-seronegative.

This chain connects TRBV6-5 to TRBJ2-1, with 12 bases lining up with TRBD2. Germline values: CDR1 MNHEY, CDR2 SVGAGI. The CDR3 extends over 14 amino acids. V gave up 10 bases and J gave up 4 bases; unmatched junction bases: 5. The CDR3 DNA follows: TGTGCCACCAGGACTAGCGGGAAGTACAATGAGCAGTTCTTC. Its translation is CATRTSGKYNEQFF.

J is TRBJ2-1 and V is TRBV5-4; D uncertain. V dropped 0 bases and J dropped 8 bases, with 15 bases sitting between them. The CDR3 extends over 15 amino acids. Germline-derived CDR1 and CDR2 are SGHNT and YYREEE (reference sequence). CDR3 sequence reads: CASSLAVASVDEQFF. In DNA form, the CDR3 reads TGTGCCAGCAGCTTGGCCGTGGCGAGCGTGGATGAGCAGTTCTTC. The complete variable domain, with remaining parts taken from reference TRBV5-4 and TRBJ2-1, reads ETGVTQSPTHLIKTRGQQVTLRCSSQSGHNTVSWYQQALGQGPQFIFQYYREEENGRGNFPPRFSGLQFPNYSSELNVNALELDDSALYLCASSLAVASVDEQFFGPGTRLTVL.

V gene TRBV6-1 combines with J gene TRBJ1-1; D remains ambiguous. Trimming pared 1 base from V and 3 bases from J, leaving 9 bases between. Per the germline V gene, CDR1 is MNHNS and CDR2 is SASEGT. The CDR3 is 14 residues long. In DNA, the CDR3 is TGTGCCAGCAGTGAAGTGGGAGCGGACACTGAAGCTTTCTTT. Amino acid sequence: CASSEVGADTEAFF.

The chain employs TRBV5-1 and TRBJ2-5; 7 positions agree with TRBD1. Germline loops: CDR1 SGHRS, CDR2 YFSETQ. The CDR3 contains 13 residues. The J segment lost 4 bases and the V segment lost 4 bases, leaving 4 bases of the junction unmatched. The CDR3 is CASSPTGRETQYF. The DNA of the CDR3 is TGCGCCAGCAGCCCGACAGGGAGAGAGACCCAGTACTTC.

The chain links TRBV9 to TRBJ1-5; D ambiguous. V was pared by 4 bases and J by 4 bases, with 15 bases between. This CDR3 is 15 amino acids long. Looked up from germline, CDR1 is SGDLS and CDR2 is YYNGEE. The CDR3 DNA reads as TGTGCCAGCAGCTTAGACGGACTATCAAATCAGCCCCAGCATTTT. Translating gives CASSLDGLSNQPQHF.

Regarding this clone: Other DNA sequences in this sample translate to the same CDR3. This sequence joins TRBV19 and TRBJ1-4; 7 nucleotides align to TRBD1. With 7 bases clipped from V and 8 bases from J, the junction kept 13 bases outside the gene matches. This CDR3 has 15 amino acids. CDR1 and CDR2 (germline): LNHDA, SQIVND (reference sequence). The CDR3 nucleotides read TGTGCCAGTACCCCCAGGGGGACAGCCGAAGAAAAACTGTTTTTT. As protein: CASTPRGTAEEKLFF.

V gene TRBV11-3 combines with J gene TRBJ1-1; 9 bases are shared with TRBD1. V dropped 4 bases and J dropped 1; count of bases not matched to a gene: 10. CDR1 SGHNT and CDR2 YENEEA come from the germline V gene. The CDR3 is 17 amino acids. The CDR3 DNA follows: TGTGCCAGCAGCTCCGGGACAGGGAGAGTAGGGAACACTGAAGCTTTCTTT. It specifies CASSSGTGRVGNTEAFF.

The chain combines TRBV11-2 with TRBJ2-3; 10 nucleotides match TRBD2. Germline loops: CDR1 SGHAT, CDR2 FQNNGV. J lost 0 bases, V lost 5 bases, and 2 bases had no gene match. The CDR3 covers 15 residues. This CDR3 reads CASSDSGRSTDTQYF. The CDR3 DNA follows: TGTGCCAGCAGCGATAGCGGGAGGAGCACAGATACGCAGTATTTT.